These 26 T cell receptor beta chains share one sample of origin, sequenced in a study of neoadjuvant anti-PD-1 for oral cavity cancer (dated by TCRdb to the early 2020s). This sample's time point label indicates: before neoadjuvant nivolumab. Library prep was done by the immunoSEQ multiplex PCR assay. Not all clones reach the TCRdb copy of this immuneACCESS table, which keeps in-frame sequences only. Checked studies attribute under half of the gap to unresolved V genes and leave the rest unexplained. The table for this sample lists some 15,000 clones; 70% to 75% of them were counted only once. The top ten hold 3% to 3.5% of the sample. Here the sequenced sample was PBMCs, taken before nivolumab (anti-PD-1) treatment. All receptors derive from a person aged 40-85 years with oral cavity squamous cell carcinoma.

This chain uses TRBV7-2 with TRBJ1-5; D gene ambiguous. Per the germline V gene, CDR1 is SGHTA and CDR2 is FQGNSA. The CDR3 totals 13 residues. The V and J ends lost 1 base and 6 bases respectively, with 7 bases between them. For the CDR3, the DNA is TGTGCCAGCAGCTTAGGTATGCGTCAGCCCCAGCATTTT. It specifies CASSLGMRQPQHF.

The gene calls are TRBV10-2 and TRBJ1-1, with D hard to call. V lost 8 bases to trimming and J lost 2 bases, with 12 bases between them. Germline V lookup: CDR1 WSHSY, CDR2 SAAADI. CDR3 length: 13 amino acids. CDR3 nucleotide sequence: TGCGCCAGCTTTCCAGGAAAAAACACTGAAGCTTTCTTT. It specifies CASFPGKNTEAFF.

The sample holds a few counts of this clone. The gene calls are TRBV4-1 and TRBJ2-2, with D unresolved. V lost 1 base to trimming and J lost 1 base, with 13 bases between them. Germline V gene sequence: CDR1 MGHRA, CDR2 YSYEKL. CDR3 size: 17 residues. Written as DNA, the CDR3 is TGCGCCAGCAGCCAAGCCCGGGCAGGATTGAACACCGGGGAGCTGTTTTTT. Protein product: CASSQARAGLNTGELFF.

A single count supports this clone. This chain connects TRBV2 to TRBJ1-3; maybe TRBD1 (5 bases). Per the germline V gene, CDR1 is SNHLY and CDR2 is FYNNEI. The CDR3 loop spans 16 amino acids. The ends were cut back, 1 base at V and 0 bases at J, with 10 bases in the middle. As DNA, the CDR3 is TGTGCCAGCAGTGAAGGTCAGGGCAACTCTGGAAACACCATATATTTT. Translated: CASSEGQGNSGNTIYF.

The chain carries TRBV4-1 and TRBJ2-2, with 7 bases fitting TRBD2. The germline V gene has CDR1 MGHRA and CDR2 YSYEKL. V shed 0 bases and J 6 bases; nucleotides not matched to a gene: 10. This CDR3 comprises 17 residues. CDR3 DNA: TGCGCCAGCAGCCAAGATCAGCCAGGGAGGGTCGCCGGGGAGCTGTTTTTT. This codes for CASSQDQPGRVAGELFF.

This clone was recorded a few times. The chain combines TRBV19 with TRBJ1-5; D not resolved. CDR3 length equals 12 residues. Germline CDR1 reads LNHDA; CDR2 reads SQIVND (reference sequence). V lost 6 bases, J lost 0 bases, and 3 bases lay in between. The CDR3 loop reads CASRDSNQPQHF. The DNA for the CDR3 is TGTGCCAGTAGGGATAGCAATCAGCCCCAGCATTTT.

V usage is TRBV7-9 and J usage is TRBJ1-4; D perhaps matches TRBD1 (5 bases). The germline V gene has CDR1 SEHNR and CDR2 FQNEAQ (reference sequence). Trimming removed 1 base at V and 11 bases at J, with 20 bases between. CDR3 size: 16 residues. CDR3 protein: CASSLVFGGLDGKLFF. The CDR3 nucleotides read TGTGCCAGCAGCTTAGTTTTCGGGGGATTAGACGGTAAACTGTTTTTT.

This rearrangement joins TRBV6-5 to TRBJ2-1, with 10 bases matching TRBD1. With V trimmed by 6 bases and J by 4 bases, 6 bases remained unmatched. The germline V gene has CDR1 MNHEY and CDR2 SVGAGI. The CDR3 contains 15 residues. This chain's CDR3 is CASRPGQGLYNEQFF. The CDR3, as DNA: TGTGCCAGCAGACCGGGACAGGGGCTGTACAATGAGCAGTTCTTC.

The chain is built from TRBV28 and TRBJ2-7; TRBD1 matches at 10 bases. Germline CDR1 reads MDHEN; CDR2 reads SYDVKM. This CDR3 comprises 15 residues. V was pared by 6 bases and J by 5 bases, with 10 bases of the junction left unmatched. CDR3 sequence reads: CASRTAGTGDHEQYF. CDR3 in DNA: TGTGCCAGCAGAACCGCCGGGACAGGGGACCACGAGCAGTACTTC.

The genes are TRBV19 and TRBJ1-5; the match to TRBD1 covers 7 bases. The CDR3 extends over 18 amino acids. V trimming: 5 bases; J trimming: 0 bases; junction bases outside the gene matches: 13. Germline V CDR1 and CDR2: LNHDA, SQIVND (reference sequence). The CDR3 here is CASSPEGRGLGSNQPQHF. Here the CDR3 DNA reads TGTGCCAGTAGTCCCGAAGGTAGGGGGCTTGGTAGCAATCAGCCCCAGCATTTT.

The chain uses TRBV13 and TRBJ2-1; D might be TRBD2 (7 bases). Germline-derived CDR1 and CDR2 are PRHDT and FYEKMQ (reference sequence). This CDR3 contains 15 residues. Trimming left V 5 bases short and J 5 bases short, with 16 bases between. The CDR3 nucleotides are TGTGCCAGCAGCCCTTGGGGGGGCGAAAACAATGAGCAGTTCTTC. Residues: CASSPWGGENNEQFF.

CDR3 amino acids: CASKWEAGPTGELFF. CDR3 DNA: TGTGCCTCAAAGTGGGAAGCGGGACCGACCGGGGAGCTGTTTTTT. This sequence joins TRBV6-4 and TRBJ2-2, with 7 bases that match TRBD2. With V trimmed by 11 bases and J by 5 bases, 14 bases remained unmatched. Germline CDR1 MRHNA, CDR2 SNTAGT. The CDR3 contains 15 residues.

This chain joins TRBV6-5 and TRBJ1-2; D is uncertain. Germline V CDR1 and CDR2: MNHEY, SVGAGI. The germline V and J ends were trimmed by 11 bases and 2 bases, with 18 bases remaining between them. CDR3 size: 14 residues. CDR3: CAVLWRSPNYGYTF. DNA for the CDR3: TGTGCCGTCCTCTGGAGATCACCGAACTATGGCTACACCTTC.

The chain employs TRBV4-1 and TRBJ2-5; the D gene is possibly TRBD1 (5 bases). Germline values: CDR1 MGHRA, CDR2 YSYEKL. The CDR3 extends over 12 amino acids. Trimming pared 4 bases from V and 4 bases from J, leaving 7 bases between. CDR3 DNA sequence: TGCGCCAGCAGCCGCCAGGGAGAGACCCAGTACTTC. This encodes CASSRQGETQYF.

The chain is built from TRBV5-8 and TRBJ1-2; 7 bases map to TRBD1. V shed 3 bases and J 8 bases; nucleotides not matched to a gene: 13. This CDR3 is 15 amino acids long. CDR1 is SGHTS and CDR2 is YDEGEE in the germline V gene. The CDR3 sequence: CASSSDTDRDGGYTF. The CDR3 DNA reads as TGTGCCAGCAGCTCCGATACTGACAGGGATGGGGGCTACACCTTC. Full variable domain (remainder filled in from reference TRBV5-8 and TRBJ1-2): EAGVTQSPTHLIKTRGQQATLRCSPISGHTSVYWYQQALGLGLQFLLWYDEGEERNRGNFPPRFSGRQFPNYSSELNVNALELEDSALYLCASSSDTDRDGGYTFGSGTRLTVV.

The chain joins TRBV13 to TRBJ1-1, with 10 bases that match TRBD1. Germline CDR1 PRHDT, CDR2 FYEKMQ (reference sequence). V was pared by 5 bases and J by 0 bases, with 12 bases of the junction left unmatched. The CDR3 runs to 18 residues. DNA for the CDR3: TGTGCCAGCAGCGGCTCCGGGACAGGGGAGTACATGAACACTGAAGCTTTCTTT. As protein: CASSGSGTGEYMNTEAFF.

This clone has only a few counts. CDR3 sequence (DNA): TGTGCCAGCAGTCCGGGACGGGGCTATAACACTGAAGCTTTCTTT. Translation gives CASSPGRGYNTEAFF. The V call is TRBV27, the J call TRBJ1-1; tentatively, D is TRBD1 (5 bases). The CDR3 totals 15 residues. Germline V gene lookup returns CDR1 MNHEY and CDR2 SMNVEV (reference sequence). The V and J ends lost 5 bases and 2 bases respectively, with 15 bases between them.

The V and J genes are TRBV19 and TRBJ1-1; D unclear. CDR1 and CDR2 (germline): LNHDA, SQIVND (reference sequence). The CDR3 extends over 14 amino acids. The V end lost 6 bases, the J end lost 0 bases, and 11 bases lay between the germline ends. CDR3 amino acids: CASRLRSMNTEAFF. The DNA for the CDR3 is TGTGCCAGTAGGTTACGGTCCATGAACACTGAAGCTTTCTTT.

The chain combines TRBV6-5 with TRBJ2-6; possible D gene TRBD1, 5 bases. Looked up from germline, CDR1 is MNHEY and CDR2 is SVGAGI. V was cut by 2 bases and J by 0 bases, with 8 bases left in between. The CDR3 consists of 16 residues. The CDR3 sequence is CASSYDRRSGANVLTF. The CDR3 nucleotides read TGTGCCAGCAGTTACGACAGACGCTCTGGGGCCAACGTCCTGACTTTC.

The chain recombines TRBV7-9 with TRBJ2-7; tentative D call: TRBD2 (6 bases). CDR1 SEHNR and CDR2 FQNEAQ come from the germline V gene (reference sequence). V gave up 3 bases and J gave up 0 bases, with 9 bases separating them. The CDR3 is 14 residues long. The CDR3 is CASSFRDFSYEQYF. The DNA of the CDR3 is TGTGCCAGCAGCTTCCGGGACTTCTCCTACGAGCAGTACTTC.

V and J are TRBV25-1 and TRBJ2-7; the D gene could be TRBD1 or TRBD2 (6 bases each). This CDR3 is 15 amino acids long. Germline V gene data show CDR1 as MGHDK and CDR2 as SYGVNS. Trimming took 5 bases from V and 3 from J, leaving 17 bases between them. The CDR3 nucleotides read TGTGCCAGCAGTTCCTCGGGCAGGGGAGGCTACGAGCAGTACTTC. Encoded protein: CASSSSGRGGYEQYF.

Here the CDR3 reads CASNTGGNEQFF. The CDR3 DNA follows: TGTGCCAGCAATACAGGGGGGAATGAGCAGTTCTTC. The chain is built from TRBV6-1 and TRBJ2-1; 8 nucleotides match TRBD1. CDR3 length: 12 amino acids. V lost 7 bases and J lost 7; bases outside the gene matches: 3. Germline V lookup: CDR1 MNHNS, CDR2 SASEGT.

The chain is built from TRBV15 and TRBJ2-6; 9 nucleotides align to TRBD1. The CDR3 extends over 18 amino acids. V shed 2 bases, J shed 2 bases, and the junction held 7 bases outside the gene matches. The germline V gene encodes CDR1 LNHNV and CDR2 YYDKDF (reference sequence). This chain's CDR3 is CATSRYRDRAPGANVLTF. The CDR3 DNA follows: TGTGCCACCAGCAGATACCGGGACAGGGCTCCTGGGGCCAACGTCCTGACTTTC.

The J gene is TRBJ2-6, the V gene TRBV10-1; 8 positions agree with TRBD1. Germline V gene data show CDR1 as WNHNN and CDR2 as SYGVQD (reference sequence). Trimming cost V 7 bases and J 3 bases; bases outside gene matches: 11. This CDR3 region has 17 residues. The CDR3 loop is CASTPPTGEHGANVLTF. CDR3 coding DNA: TGCGCCAGCACGCCTCCGACAGGGGAACATGGGGCCAACGTCCTGACTTTC.

A single count supports this clone. The J gene is TRBJ2-1, the V gene TRBV19, with D possibly TRBD2 on 6 matching bases. Germline CDR1 reads LNHDA; CDR2 reads SQIVND (reference sequence). Trimming pared 6 bases from V and 5 bases from J, leaving 11 bases between. The CDR3 length is 13 residues. As DNA, the CDR3 is TGTGCCAGTAGCCCGACTAGAGACAATGAGCAGTTCTTC. Translating gives CASSPTRDNEQFF.

This clone was observed a few times. This chain joins TRBV19 and TRBJ1-5; TRBD1 matches 10 bases. Germline V gene data show CDR1 as LNHDA and CDR2 as SQIVND (reference sequence). Trimming cost V 0 bases and J 6 bases; bases outside gene matches: 2. This CDR3 contains 15 residues. The CDR3, as DNA: TGTGCCAGTAGTATAGATCGGACAGGGGGTCAGCCCCAGCATTTT. Translation gives CASSIDRTGGQPQHF.